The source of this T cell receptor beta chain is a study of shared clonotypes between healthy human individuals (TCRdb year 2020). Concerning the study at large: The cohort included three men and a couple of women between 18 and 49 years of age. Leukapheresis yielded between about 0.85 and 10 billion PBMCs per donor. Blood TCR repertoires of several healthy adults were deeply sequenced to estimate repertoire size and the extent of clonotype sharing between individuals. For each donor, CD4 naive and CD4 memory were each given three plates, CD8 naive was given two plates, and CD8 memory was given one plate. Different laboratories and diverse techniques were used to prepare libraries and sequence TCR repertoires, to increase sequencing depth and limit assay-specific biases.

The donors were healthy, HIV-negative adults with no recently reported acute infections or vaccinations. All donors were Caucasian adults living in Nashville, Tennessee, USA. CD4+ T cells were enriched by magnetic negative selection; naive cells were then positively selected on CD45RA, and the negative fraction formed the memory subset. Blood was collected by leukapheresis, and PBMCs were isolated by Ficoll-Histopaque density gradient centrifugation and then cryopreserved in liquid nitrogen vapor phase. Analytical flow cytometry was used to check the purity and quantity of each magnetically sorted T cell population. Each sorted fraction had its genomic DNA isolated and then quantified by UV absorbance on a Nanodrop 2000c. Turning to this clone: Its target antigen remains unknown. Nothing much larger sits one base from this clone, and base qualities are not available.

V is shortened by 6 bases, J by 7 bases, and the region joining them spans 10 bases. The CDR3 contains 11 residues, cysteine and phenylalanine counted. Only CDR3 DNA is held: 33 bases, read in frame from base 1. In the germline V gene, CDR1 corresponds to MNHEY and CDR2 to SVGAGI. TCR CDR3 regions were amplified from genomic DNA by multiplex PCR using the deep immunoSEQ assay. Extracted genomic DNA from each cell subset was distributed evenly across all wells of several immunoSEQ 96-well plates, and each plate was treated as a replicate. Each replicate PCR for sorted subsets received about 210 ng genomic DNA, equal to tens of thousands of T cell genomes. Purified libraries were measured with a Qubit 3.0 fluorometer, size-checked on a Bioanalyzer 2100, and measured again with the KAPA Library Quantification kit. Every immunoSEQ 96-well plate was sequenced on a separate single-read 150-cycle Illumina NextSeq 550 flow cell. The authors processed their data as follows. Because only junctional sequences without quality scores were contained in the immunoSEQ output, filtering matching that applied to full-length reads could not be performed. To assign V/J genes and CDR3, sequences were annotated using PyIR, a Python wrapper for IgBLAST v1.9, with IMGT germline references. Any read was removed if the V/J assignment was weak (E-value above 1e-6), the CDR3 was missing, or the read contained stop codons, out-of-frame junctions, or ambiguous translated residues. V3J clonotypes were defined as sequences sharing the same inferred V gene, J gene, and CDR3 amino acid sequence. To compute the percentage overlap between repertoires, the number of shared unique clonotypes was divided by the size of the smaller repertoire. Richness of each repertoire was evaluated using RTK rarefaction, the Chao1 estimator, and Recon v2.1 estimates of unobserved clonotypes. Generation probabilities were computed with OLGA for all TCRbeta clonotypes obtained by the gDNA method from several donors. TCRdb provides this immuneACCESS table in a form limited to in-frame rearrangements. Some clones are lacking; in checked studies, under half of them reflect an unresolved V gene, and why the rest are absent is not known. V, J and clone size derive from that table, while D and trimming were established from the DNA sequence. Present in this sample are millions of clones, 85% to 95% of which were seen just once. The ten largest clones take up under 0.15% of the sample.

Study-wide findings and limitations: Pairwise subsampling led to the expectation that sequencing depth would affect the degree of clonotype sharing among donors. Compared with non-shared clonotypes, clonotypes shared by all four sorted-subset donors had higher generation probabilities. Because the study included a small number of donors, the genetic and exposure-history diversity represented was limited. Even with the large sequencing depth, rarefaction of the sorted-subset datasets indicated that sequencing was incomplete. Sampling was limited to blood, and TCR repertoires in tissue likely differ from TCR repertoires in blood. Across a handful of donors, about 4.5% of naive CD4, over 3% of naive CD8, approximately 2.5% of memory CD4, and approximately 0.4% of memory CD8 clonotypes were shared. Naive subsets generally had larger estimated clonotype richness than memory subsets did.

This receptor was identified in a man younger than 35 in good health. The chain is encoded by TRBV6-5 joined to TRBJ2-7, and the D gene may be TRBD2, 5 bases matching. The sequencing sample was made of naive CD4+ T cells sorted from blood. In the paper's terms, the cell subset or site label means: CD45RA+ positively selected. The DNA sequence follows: TGTGCCAGCAGACGAGGACTTGAGCAGTACTTC. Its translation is CASRRGLEQYF.